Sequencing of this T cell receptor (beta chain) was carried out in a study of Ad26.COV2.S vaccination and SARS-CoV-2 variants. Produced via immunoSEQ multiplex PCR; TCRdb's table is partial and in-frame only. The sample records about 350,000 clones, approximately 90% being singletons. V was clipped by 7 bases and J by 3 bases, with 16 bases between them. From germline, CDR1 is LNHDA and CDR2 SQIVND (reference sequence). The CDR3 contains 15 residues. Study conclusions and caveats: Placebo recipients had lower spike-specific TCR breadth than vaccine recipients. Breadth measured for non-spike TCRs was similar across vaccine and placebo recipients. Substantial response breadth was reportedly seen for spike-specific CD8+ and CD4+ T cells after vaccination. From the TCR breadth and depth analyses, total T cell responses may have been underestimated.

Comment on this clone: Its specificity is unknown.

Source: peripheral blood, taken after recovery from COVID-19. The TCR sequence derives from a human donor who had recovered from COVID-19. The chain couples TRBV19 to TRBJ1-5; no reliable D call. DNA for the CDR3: TGTGCCAGTACCTACTCGGTCTTGAACAATCAGCCCCAGCATTTT. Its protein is CASTYSVLNNQPQHF.